This is a list of T cell receptor beta chains from one sample in a study of blood T cell repertoires in COVID-19. Libraries were prepared by immunoSEQ multiplex PCR; TCRdb keeps only in-frame clonotypes and omits some of them. In the table there are about 160,000 clones, 75% to 85% of which are singletons. Sequenced input: PBMCs or T cells enriched from blood (not recorded which). The receptor set was obtained from a woman between 55 and 75 years old who had recovered from COVID-19. The CDR3 runs from the conserved cysteine through the conserved F or W. D genes are given only for firm matches. Only part of the rows carry a size: once, few, many, or a class if the clone is expanded.

j_call,v_call,clone_size,d_call,cdr3_aa,cdr3_nt
TRBJ2-2,TRBV3-1/TRBV3-2,NA,TRBD2,CASSHSRGGNTGELFF,TGTGCCAGCAGCCACTCTCGGGGGGGGAACACCGGGGAGCTGTTTTTT
TRBJ2-3,TRBV18,few,NA,CASFPSSSADTQYF,TGTGCCAGCTTCCCGAGTAGCAGCGCAGATACGCAGTATTTT
TRBJ2-1,TRBV18,once,TRBD2,CASSPRWGGDNEQFF,TGTGCCAGCTCACCACGGTGGGGGGGTGACAATGAGCAGTTCTTC
TRBJ1-2,TRBV18,NA,NA,CASSPEPGDLYGYTF,TGTGCCAGCTCACCCGAGCCGGGAGACCTCTATGGCTACACCTTC
TRBJ2-2,TRBV6-5,NA,TRBD1,CASSFLGTGDTGELFF,TGTGCCAGCAGTTTTTTGGGGACAGGGGATACCGGGGAGCTGTTTTTT
TRBJ2-3,TRBV14,NA,TRBD2,CASSQDEWLAVSPSTDTQYF,TGTGCCAGCAGCCAAGATGAATGGCTAGCGGTGAGCCCTAGCACAGATACGCAGTATTTT
TRBJ1-1,TRBV11-2,NA,NA,CASSPSWDTGTTEAFF,TGTGCCAGCAGCCCGTCGTGGGACACCGGCACCACTGAAGCTTTCTTT
TRBJ1-5,TRBV5-8,NA,NA,CASSLLVGRDLRQPQHF,TGTGCCAGCAGCTTGTTAGTTGGCAGGGATCTTCGACAGCCCCAGCATTTT
TRBJ1-5,TRBV28,NA,NA,CASSFRRREVSNQPQHF,TGTGCCAGCAGTTTCAGAAGGAGGGAGGTTAGCAATCAGCCCCAGCATTTT
TRBJ1-2,TRBV5-6,NA,TRBD1,CASSWGSDRGGGYTF,TGTGCCAGCAGCTGGGGGTCGGACAGGGGAGGTGGCTACACCTTC
TRBJ1-2,TRBV6-5,NA,NA,CASKPAGALNNGYTF,TGTGCCTCGAAGCCAGCAGGGGCCCTAAATAATGGCTACACCTTC
TRBJ2-5,TRBV18,NA,TRBD2,CASSPPVAGGKQETQYF,TGTGCCAGCTCACCACCTGTTGCGGGGGGGAAACAAGAGACCCAGTACTTC
TRBJ1-2,TRBV7-9,NA,NA,CASSRNRERYGYTF,TGTGCCAGCAGTCGAAACAGGGAACGCTATGGCTACACCTTC
TRBJ1-3,TRBV27,NA,NA,CASSLSFLPGNTIYF,TGTGCCAGCAGTTTATCGTTCCTACCGGGAAACACCATATATTTT
TRBJ2-7,TRBV19,NA,NA,CASSIASSYEQYF,TGTGCCAGTAGTATTGCCAGCTCCTACGAGCAGTACTTC
TRBJ2-7,TRBV7-2,NA,TRBD2,CASSFYGGEEQYF,TGTGCCAGCAGCTTTTATGGGGGGGAGGAGCAGTACTTC
TRBJ2-7,TRBV30,NA,NA,CAWSPQGPYEQYF,TGTGCCTGGAGCCCGCAGGGCCCCTACGAGCAGTACTTC
TRBJ1-2,TRBV6-5,NA,TRBD1,CASTSDRDGYTF,TGTGCCAGCACGAGTGACAGGGATGGCTACACCTTC
TRBJ2-3,TRBV7-2,NA,NA,CASSPGADTQYF,TGTGCCAGCAGCCCAGGGGCAGATACGCAGTATTTT
TRBJ1-4,TRBV7-8,NA,NA,CASSLGGGREYEKLFF,TGTGCCAGCAGCTTAGGAGGCGGCAGAGAGTATGAAAAACTGTTTTTT
TRBJ1-1,TRBV12-3/TRBV12-4,few,TRBD1,CASSRGQGTEAFF,TGTGCCAGCAGTCGTGGACAGGGGACTGAAGCTTTCTTT
TRBJ2-1,TRBV7-2,NA,TRBD2,CASSSLAGGPLDFF,TGTGCCAGCAGCTCACTAGCGGGGGGCCCCCTTGATTTCTTC
TRBJ2-2,TRBV19,NA,NA,CASSMVAETNTGELFF,TGTGCCAGTAGTATGGTAGCAGAAACGAACACCGGGGAGCTGTTTTTT
TRBJ2-7,TRBV27,few,TRBD1,CASSRPDRGHEQYF,TGTGCCAGCAGTCGCCCGGACAGGGGACACGAGCAGTACTTC
TRBJ1-2,TRBV30,NA,NA,CAWSAGNYGYTF,TGTGCCTGGAGCGCGGGAAACTATGGCTACACCTTC
TRBJ1-4,TRBV9,NA,NA,CASSAGQPAANEKLFF,TGTGCCAGCAGCGCGGGACAACCCGCCGCTAATGAAAAACTGTTTTTT
TRBJ2-7,TRBV7-8,once,TRBD2,CASSLRGLALSSYEQYF,TGTGCCAGCAGCTTACGGGGACTAGCACTTTCCTCCTACGAGCAGTACTTC
TRBJ2-7,TRBV5-1,NA,TRBD2,CASSLGLGAGVDEQYF,TGCGCCAGCAGCTTGGGCTTGGGAGCGGGGGTCGACGAGCAGTACTTC
TRBJ2-3,TRBV5-1,NA,TRBD1,CASSESTGGGPDTQYF,TGCGCCAGCAGCGAATCGACAGGGGGAGGCCCAGATACGCAGTATTTT
TRBJ1-6,TRBV10-3,NA,NA,CAISGTPNSPLHF,TGTGCCATCTCTGGGACACCGAATTCACCCCTCCACTTT
TRBJ1-4,TRBV4-1,NA,NA,CASSQDRTQGGGKLFF,TGCGCCAGCAGCCAAGATCGGACACAGGGAGGGGGGAAACTGTTTTTT
TRBJ2-1,TRBV2,NA,NA,CASEDRGHFF,TGTGCCAGTGAGGACCGGGGACACTTCTTC
TRBJ1-6,TRBV7-3,NA,NA,CASSQAGYNSPLHF,TGTGCCAGCAGCCAGGCGGGGTATAATTCACCCCTCCACTTT
TRBJ2-3,TRBV7-2,once,TRBD2,CASRKSGGAPVDTQYF,TGTGCCAGCAGAAAAAGCGGGGGGGCCCCTGTAGATACGCAGTATTTT
TRBJ2-5,TRBV5-1,NA,TRBD2,CASSLAAEGQYF,TGCGCCAGCAGCCTAGCGGCGGAGGGCCAGTACTTC
TRBJ1-2,TRBV12-3/TRBV12-4,NA,NA,CASSLLQGSGYTF,TGTGCCAGCAGTTTGCTACAGGGATCCGGCTACACCTTC
TRBJ1-1,TRBV6-1,NA,NA,CASSDPGQKNTEAFF,TGTGCCAGCAGTGACCCTGGACAGAAGAACACTGAAGCTTTCTTT
TRBJ1-1,TRBV3-1/TRBV3-2,NA,NA,CASGRGSNTEAFF,TGTGCCAGCGGGCGGGGGTCAAACACTGAAGCTTTCTTT
TRBJ1-2,TRBV6-5,NA,TRBD1,CASRTDRGRGYTF,TGTGCCAGCAGGACCGACAGGGGCCGGGGCTACACCTTC
TRBJ1-4,TRBV19,once,TRBD1,CASSSGTVFEKLFF,TGTGCCAGTAGTAGCGGGACAGTATTTGAAAAACTGTTTTTT
TRBJ2-1,TRBV7-2,NA,NA,CASTPGSDEQFF,TGTGCCAGCACCCCCGGGTCGGATGAGCAGTTCTTC
TRBJ1-6,TRBV18,NA,TRBD1,CASSQNRGSHNSPLHF,TGTGCCAGCTCACAAAACAGGGGAAGCCATAATTCACCCCTCCACTTT
TRBJ1-1,TRBV7-2,NA,TRBD1,CASSFLGTANMNTEAFF,TGTGCCAGCAGCTTCCTTGGGACAGCTAATATGAACACTGAAGCTTTCTTT
TRBJ2-7,TRBV5-1,many,TRBD1,CASSSPGTGKTPYEQYF,TGCGCCAGCAGCTCCCCTGGGACAGGGAAGACCCCCTACGAGCAGTACTTC
TRBJ2-1,TRBV7-8,few,TRBD2,CASSYSGTSVYNEQFF,TGTGCCAGCAGCTACTCCGGGACTAGCGTTTACAATGAGCAGTTCTTC
TRBJ2-5,TRBV6-1,NA,TRBD1,CASSERLTGDPNRGETQYF,TGTGCCAGCAGTGAAAGGTTGACAGGGGATCCTAATAGGGGAGAGACCCAGTACTTC
TRBJ1-5,TRBV2,NA,NA,CASSVREIFSNQPQHF,TGTGCCAGCAGTGTCCGAGAGATATTTAGCAATCAGCCCCAGCATTTT
TRBJ2-7,TRBV6-5,once,TRBD1,CASSYRGTGENEQYF,TGTGCCAGCAGTTATAGGGGGACAGGGGAGAACGAGCAGTACTTC